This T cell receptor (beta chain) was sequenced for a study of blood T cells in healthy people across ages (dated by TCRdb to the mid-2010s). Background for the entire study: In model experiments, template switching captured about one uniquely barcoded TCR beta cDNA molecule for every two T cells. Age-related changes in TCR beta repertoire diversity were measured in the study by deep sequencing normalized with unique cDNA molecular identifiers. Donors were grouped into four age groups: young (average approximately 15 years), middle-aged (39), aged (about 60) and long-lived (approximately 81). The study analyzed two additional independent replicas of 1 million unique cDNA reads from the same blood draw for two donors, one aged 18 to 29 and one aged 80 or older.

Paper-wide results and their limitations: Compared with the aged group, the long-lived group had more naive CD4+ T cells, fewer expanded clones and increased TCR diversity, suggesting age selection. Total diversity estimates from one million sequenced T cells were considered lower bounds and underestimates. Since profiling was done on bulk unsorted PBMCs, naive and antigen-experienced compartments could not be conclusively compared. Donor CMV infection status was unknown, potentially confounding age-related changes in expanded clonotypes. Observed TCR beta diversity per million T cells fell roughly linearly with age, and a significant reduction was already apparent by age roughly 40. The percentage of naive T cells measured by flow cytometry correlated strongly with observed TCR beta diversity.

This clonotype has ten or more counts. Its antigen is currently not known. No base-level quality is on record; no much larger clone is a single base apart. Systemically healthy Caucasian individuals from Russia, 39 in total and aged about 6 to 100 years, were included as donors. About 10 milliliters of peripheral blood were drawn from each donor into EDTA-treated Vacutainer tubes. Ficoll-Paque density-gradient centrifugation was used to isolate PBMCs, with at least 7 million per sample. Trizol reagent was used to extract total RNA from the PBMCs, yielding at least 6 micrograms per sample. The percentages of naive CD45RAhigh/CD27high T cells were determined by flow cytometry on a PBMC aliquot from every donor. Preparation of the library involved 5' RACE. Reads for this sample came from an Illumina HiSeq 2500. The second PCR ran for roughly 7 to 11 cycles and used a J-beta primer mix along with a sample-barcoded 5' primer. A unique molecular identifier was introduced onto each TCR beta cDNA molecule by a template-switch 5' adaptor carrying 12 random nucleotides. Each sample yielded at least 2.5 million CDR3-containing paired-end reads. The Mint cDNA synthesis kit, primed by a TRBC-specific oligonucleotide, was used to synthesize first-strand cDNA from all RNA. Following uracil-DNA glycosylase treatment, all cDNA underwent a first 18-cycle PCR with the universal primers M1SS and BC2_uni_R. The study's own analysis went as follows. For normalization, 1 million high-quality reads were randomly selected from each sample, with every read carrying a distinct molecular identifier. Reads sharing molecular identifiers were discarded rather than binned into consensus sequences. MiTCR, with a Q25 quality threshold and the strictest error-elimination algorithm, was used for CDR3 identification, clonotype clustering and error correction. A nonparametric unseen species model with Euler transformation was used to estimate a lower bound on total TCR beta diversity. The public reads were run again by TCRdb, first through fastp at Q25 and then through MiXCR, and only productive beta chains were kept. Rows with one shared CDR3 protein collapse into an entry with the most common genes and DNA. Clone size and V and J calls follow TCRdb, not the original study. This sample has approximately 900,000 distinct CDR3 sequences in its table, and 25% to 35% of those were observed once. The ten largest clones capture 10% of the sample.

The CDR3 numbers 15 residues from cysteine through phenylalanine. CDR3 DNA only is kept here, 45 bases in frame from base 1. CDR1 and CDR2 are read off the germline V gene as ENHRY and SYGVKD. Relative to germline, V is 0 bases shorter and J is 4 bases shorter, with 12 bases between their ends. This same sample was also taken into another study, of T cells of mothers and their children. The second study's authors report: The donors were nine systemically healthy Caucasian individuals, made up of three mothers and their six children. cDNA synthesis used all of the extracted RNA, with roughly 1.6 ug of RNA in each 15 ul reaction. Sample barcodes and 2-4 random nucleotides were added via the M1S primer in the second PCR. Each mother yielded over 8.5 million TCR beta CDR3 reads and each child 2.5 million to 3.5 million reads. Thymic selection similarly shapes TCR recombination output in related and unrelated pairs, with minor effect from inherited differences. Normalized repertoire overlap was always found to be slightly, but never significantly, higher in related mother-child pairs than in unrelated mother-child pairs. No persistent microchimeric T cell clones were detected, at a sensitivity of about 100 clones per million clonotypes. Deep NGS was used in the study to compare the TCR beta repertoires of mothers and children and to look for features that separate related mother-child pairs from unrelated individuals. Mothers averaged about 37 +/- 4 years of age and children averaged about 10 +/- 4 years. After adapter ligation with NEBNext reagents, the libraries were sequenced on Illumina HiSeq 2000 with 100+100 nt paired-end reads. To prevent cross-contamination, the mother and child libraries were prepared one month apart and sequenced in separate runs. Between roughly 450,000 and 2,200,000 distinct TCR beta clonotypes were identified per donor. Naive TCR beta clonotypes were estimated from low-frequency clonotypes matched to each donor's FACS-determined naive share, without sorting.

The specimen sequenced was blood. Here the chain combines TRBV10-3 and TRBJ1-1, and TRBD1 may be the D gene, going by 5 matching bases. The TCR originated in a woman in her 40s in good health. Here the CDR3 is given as CAISESPGRGTEAFF. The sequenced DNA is TGTGCCATCAGTGAGTCGCCGGGAAGGGGCACTGAAGCTTTCTTT.